The 32 T cell receptor beta chains reported below all come from one sample, sequenced in a study of vaccination and CD4 T cells after COVID-19 (dated by TCRdb to the early 2020s). No cognate antigen is known for these TCRs. The library came from PCR. Sequencer: Illumina iSeq 100. At the Johns Hopkins FTIC core, DNA from the cultured CD4+ T cells underwent TCR sequencing with the Oncomine TCR Beta short-read assay. Genomic DNA was extracted from the cultured CD4+ T cells with the QIAamp micro DNA kit. The raw public reads went through TCRdb reprocessing: fastp at Q25, MiXCR clone calling, in-frame beta chains kept. Rows with one shared CDR3 protein collapse into an entry with the most common genes and DNA. A total of some 7,000 distinct CDR3 sequences appear in this sample, approximately 34% of them only once. About 37% of the sample is taken by the ten largest. In light of the paper, this sample's treatment or condition label describes: 10-day PBMC culture with coronavirus spike peptide pools or control peptides (ViraFEST assay). CD4+ T cells from unexposed donors were collected before the COVID-19 pandemic (2011-2018).

The specimen sequenced was CD4+ T cells from blood, cultured in vitro. The receptors shown here come from a human donor in good health.

The chain uses TRBV5-4 and TRBJ2-5; D remains ambiguous. Germline CDR1 SGHNT, CDR2 YYREEE (reference sequence). Trimming took off 1 base at V and 1 base at J, with 8 bases between the two ends. The CDR3 spans 14 residues. As DNA, the CDR3 is TGTGCCAGCAGCTTGATTGTGGGCCAAGAGACCCAGTACTTC. This sequence encodes CASSLIVGQETQYF. The full variable domain, in which reference TRBV5-4 and TRBJ2-5 provide the parts outside the CDR3, is ETGVTQSPTHLIKTRGQQVTLRCSSQSGHNTVSWYQQALGQGPQFIFQYYREEENGRGNFPPRFSGLQFPNYSSELNVNALELDDSALYLCASSLIVGQETQYFGPGTRLLVL.

The CDR3 DNA is TGTGCCAGCAGTTACAGCCGCATTTCCAGGACCTACGAGCAGTACTTC. Protein sequence: CASSYSRISRTYEQYF. The chain is built from TRBV6-5 and TRBJ2-7; D not certain. Deletions cut 2 bases from V and 2 bases from J, with 16 bases between. The CDR3 has 16 amino acids. The germline gives CDR1 MNHEY, CDR2 SVGAGI.

V is TRBV7-2 and J is TRBJ2-7, with TRBD1 matching 9 bases. V lost 5 bases to trimming and J lost 9 bases; unmatched junction nucleotides: 5. CDR1 is SGHTA and CDR2 is FQGNSA in the germline V gene. CDR3 length: 12 amino acids. The CDR3 sequence: CASSLGQGVQYF. The CDR3 nucleotides read TGTGCCAGCAGCCTGGGACAGGGAGTGCAGTACTTC.

The J gene is TRBJ1-1, the V gene TRBV12-3 or TRBV12-4; D is ambiguous. Trimming took off 2 bases at V and 1 base at J, with 5 bases between the two ends. The CDR3 has 13 residues. The CDR3 is CASSLSTNTEAFF. DNA of the CDR3: TGTGCCAGCAGTTTATCGACGAACACTGAAGCTTTCTTT.

The V and J genes are TRBV19 and TRBJ1-5, with D maybe TRBD1 (5 bases). Trimming removed 3 bases from V and 1 base from J, with 10 bases in between. This CDR3 region has 15 residues. Germline CDR1 reads LNHDA; CDR2 reads SQIVND (reference sequence). CDR3 sequence: CASSINRGSNQPQHF. CDR3 nucleotides: TGTGCCAGTAGTATCAACCGGGGGAGCAATCAGCCCCAGCATTTT.

The table lists this clonotype with a few counts. The chain combines TRBV10-3 with TRBJ2-7; no reliable D call. This CDR3 spans 14 amino acids. Germline CDR1 and CDR2: ENHRY and SYGVKD. Trimming took 6 bases from V and 2 from J, leaving 14 bases between them. CDR3 sequence reads: CAIRELGKTYEQYF. In DNA, the CDR3 is TGTGCCATCAGGGAGCTTGGGAAAACCTACGAGCAGTACTTC.

This clonotype turned up a few times. The gene calls are TRBV27 and TRBJ2-7, with 9 bases that match TRBD1. Germline trimming cut 5 bases from V and 1 base from J; bases unmatched to any gene: 15. This CDR3 is built from 18 residues. Germline CDR1 and CDR2: MNHEY and SMNVEV (reference sequence). CDR3 in amino acids: CASSPRDRVLIGSYEQYF. The DNA of the CDR3 is TGTGCCAGCAGTCCCCGGGACAGGGTTTTAATAGGTTCCTACGAGCAGTACTTC.

This clonotype was counted a few times. The genes are TRBV20-1 and TRBJ2-2; TRBD1 agrees at 12 bases. The CDR3 sequence is 14 residues long. The germline V gene has CDR1 DFQATT and CDR2 SNEGSKA (reference sequence). With V trimmed by 6 bases and J by 4 bases, 3 bases remained unmatched. The CDR3 DNA is TGCAGTGCCGGGACAGGGGGCATCACCGGGGAGCTGTTTTTT. Protein sequence: CSAGTGGITGELFF.

This clonotype was seen a few times. J is TRBJ2-2 and V is TRBV7-3; TRBD1 might be the D (6 bases). This CDR3 comprises 15 residues. Germline CDR1 SGHTA, CDR2 FQGTGA. V lost 4 bases to trimming and J lost 0 bases, with 9 bases between them. The CDR3: CASSSGQPNTGELFF. The DNA for the CDR3 is TGTGCCAGCAGCTCGGGACAACCGAACACCGGGGAGCTGTTTTTT.

This clonotype was detected only a few times. The chain carries TRBV7-2 and TRBJ2-3, with TRBD2 identical over 13 bases. The CDR3 loop spans 15 amino acids. The trim removed 5 bases at V and 3 bases at J, leaving 2 bases unmatched. Germline V gene data show CDR1 as SGHTA and CDR2 as FQGNSA. The DNA for the CDR3 is TGTGCCAGCAGCCGGACTAGCGGGAGTACAGATACGCAGTATTTT. It codes for CASSRTSGSTDTQYF.

This clonotype was found a few times. The chain carries TRBV6-5 and TRBJ2-1, with D possibly TRBD2 on 5 matching bases. The germline CDR1 and CDR2 sequences are MNHEY and SVGAGI. The germline V and J ends were trimmed by 2 bases and 0 bases, with 11 bases remaining between them. This CDR3 contains 16 residues. Here the CDR3 DNA reads TGTGCCAGCAGTTACCCCGGGGTTACCTCCTACAATGAGCAGTTCTTC. Translation gives CASSYPGVTSYNEQFF.

This clonotype was counted between two and nine times. The chain joins TRBV7-3 to TRBJ2-5; TRBD2 matches at 11 bases. Germline-derived CDR1 and CDR2 are SGHTA and FQGTGA. The CDR3 loop spans 17 amino acids. J was trimmed by 6 bases and V by 2 bases; bases with no gene match: 11. Here the CDR3 DNA reads TGTGCCAGCAGCTTAGCCCCAACGACTAGCGGGATGAAGACCCAGTACTTC. Translating it yields CASSLAPTTSGMKTQYF.

The genes are TRBV7-9 and TRBJ1-1; D gene ambiguous. The V and J ends lost 2 bases and 6 bases respectively, with 13 bases between them. Germline V gene data show CDR1 as SEHNR and CDR2 as FQNEAQ (reference sequence). The CDR3 has 14 residues. The CDR3 nucleotides read TGTGCCAGCAGCTTACCGCCCCCTGGAGCTGAAGCTTTCTTT. This translates into CASSLPPPGAEAFF. Using reference TRBV7-9 and TRBJ1-1 for the parts outside the CDR3, the full variable domain is DTGVSQNPRHKITKRGQNVTFRCDPISEHNRLYWYRQTLGQGPEFLTYFQNEAQLEKSRLLSDRFSAERPKGSFSTLEIQRTEQGDSAMYLCASSLPPPGAEAFFGQGTRLTVV.

This clonotype has a handful of counts. This sequence joins TRBV28 and TRBJ1-5, with no clear D. The CDR3 spans 15 residues. V was shortened by 1 base and J by 2 bases, with 9 bases between the two germline ends. In germline, CDR1 is MDHEN, CDR2 SYDVKM. The CDR3 bases are TGTGCCAGCAGTTTATATCGGCAGGGCAATCAGCCCCAGCATTTT. This encodes CASSLYRQGNQPQHF.

V usage is TRBV28 and J usage is TRBJ1-1; D might be TRBD1 (6 bases). The CDR3 is made up of 17 amino acids. The ends were cut back, 3 bases at V and 5 bases at J, with 22 bases in the middle. Germline CDR1 reads MDHEN; CDR2 reads SYDVKM. CDR3 sequence reads: CASSLRTPAGRGTEAFF. DNA for the CDR3: TGTGCCAGCAGTTTGAGGACACCCGCGGGGAGGGGGACTGAAGCTTTCTTT.

The CDR3 spells CATSDPGNQPQHF. DNA for the CDR3: TGTGCCACCAGTGATCCCGGCAATCAGCCCCAGCATTTT. This chain links TRBV24-1 with TRBJ1-5; D uncertain. Germline CDR1 is KGHDR and CDR2 is SFDVKD. The length of the CDR3 is 13 residues. V lost 3 bases and J 2 bases, leaving 4 bases between the germline ends.

V is TRBV7-8 and J is TRBJ1-1; D may be TRBD1 (5 bases). Germline CDR1 SGHVS, CDR2 FQNEAQ. This CDR3 is 14 amino acids long. V was shortened by 3 bases and J by 1 base, with 9 bases between the two germline ends. CDR3 DNA: TGTGCCAGCAGCTTCGGCGGGGGGAACACTGAAGCTTTCTTT. Its translation: CASSFGGGNTEAFF.

This chain links TRBV20-1 with TRBJ2-7, with 12 bases fitting TRBD1. Germline trimming cut 5 bases from V and 5 bases from J; bases unmatched to any gene: 10. There are 15 residues in the CDR3. The germline CDR1 and CDR2 sequences are DFQATT and SNEGSKA (reference sequence). DNA of the CDR3: TGCAGTGCTGATACCTGGGACAGGGGGCTTCACGAGCAGTACTTC. This translates into CSADTWDRGLHEQYF.

The gene calls are TRBV14 and TRBJ2-3, with D perhaps TRBD2 (6 bases). Germline CDR1 reads SGHDN; CDR2 reads FVKESK. CDR3 length: 17 amino acids. Trimming pared 0 bases from V and 2 bases from J, leaving 15 bases between. The CDR3 here is CASSQDYSGGPTDTQYF. In DNA form, the CDR3 reads TGTGCCAGCAGCCAAGATTATAGCGGAGGCCCCACAGATACGCAGTATTTT.

The genes are TRBV28 and TRBJ1-2; D is possibly TRBD1 (6 bases). The CDR3 has 12 residues. Germline assignment: CDR1 MDHEN and CDR2 SYDVKM. V gave up 6 bases and J gave up 10 bases, with 15 bases separating them. The CDR3 region is CASSYDRRDYTF. CDR3 sequence (DNA): TGTGCCAGCAGCTACGACAGGCGCGACTACACCTTC.

This clonotype was detected a few times. V gene TRBV11-2 combines with J gene TRBJ1-2, with a weak D call TRBD1 (5 bases). The CDR3 loop spans 12 amino acids. Germline-derived CDR1 and CDR2 are SGHAT and FQNNGV. Trimming pared 4 bases from V and 4 bases from J, leaving 7 bases between. The CDR3 here is CASSSGAYGYTF. The CDR3 coding sequence is TGTGCCAGCAGCTCCGGGGCCTATGGCTACACCTTC.

The rearrangement uses TRBV6-4 and TRBJ2-1; 12 bases match TRBD2. This CDR3 is 16 amino acids long. CDR1 and CDR2 from the germline V gene are MRHNA and SNTAGT. V was pared by 5 bases and J by 3 bases, with 5 bases of the junction left unmatched. The CDR3 DNA sequence: TGTGCCAGCAGTCATCTAGCGGGAGGGATCTACAATGAGCAGTTCTTC. Translating gives CASSHLAGGIYNEQFF.

CDR3 loop: CASSLISAGLAGVDNEQFF. The CDR3, as DNA: TGTGCCAGCAGTTTAATCAGCGCGGGACTAGCGGGAGTGGACAATGAGCAGTTCTTC. The rearrangement uses TRBV27 and TRBJ2-1; the match to TRBD2 covers 14 bases. CDR1 is MNHEY, CDR2 SMNVEV, per germline (reference sequence). The CDR3 is 19 residues long. Germline trimming cut 2 bases from V and 5 bases from J; bases unmatched to any gene: 11.

This clonotype was recorded a few times. This chain joins TRBV20-1 and TRBJ1-1; D is perhaps TRBD1 (5 bases). CDR1 and CDR2 from the germline V gene are DFQATT and SNEGSKA (reference sequence). Trimming removed 3 bases from V and 0 bases from J, with 8 bases in between. The CDR3 sequence is 13 residues long. This CDR3 is CSASGGVNTEAFF. CDR3 nucleotides: TGCAGTGCTAGTGGGGGGGTGAACACTGAAGCTTTCTTT.

This clonotype has only one observation. The gene calls are TRBV7-3 and TRBJ2-1; 15 bases line up with TRBD2. The CDR3 consists of 18 residues. Germline CDR1 and CDR2: SGHTA and FQGTGA. Losses at the gene ends were 3 bases for V and 5 bases for J; bases not matched to a gene: 8. The CDR3 DNA sequence: TGTGCCAGCAGCTTTGGGACTAGCGGGAGGTCGACCCACAATGAGCAGTTCTTC. Its protein is CASSFGTSGRSTHNEQFF.

V is TRBV28 and J is TRBJ2-7; weak D call: TRBD2 (5 bases). Trimming stripped 6 bases from V and 3 bases from J, with 18 bases between. CDR1 and CDR2 from the germline V gene are MDHEN and SYDVKM. This CDR3 has 15 amino acids. In DNA, the CDR3 is TGTGCCAGCAGCGTACCCTCTGGGGAGCACTACGAGCAGTACTTC. Its protein is CASSVPSGEHYEQYF.

This clonotype is medium-sized within its sample. The chain links TRBV7-3 to TRBJ2-7; tentatively, D is TRBD1 (5 bases). V dropped 2 bases and J dropped 4 bases, with 15 bases sitting between them. The length of the CDR3 is 15 residues. Germline V gives CDR1 SGHTA, CDR2 FQGTGA. This CDR3 reads CASSLGIGEGYEQYF. In DNA, the CDR3 is TGTGCCAGCAGCTTAGGGATAGGGGAAGGGTACGAGCAGTACTTC.

This clonotype has just a few counts. The chain carries TRBV7-2 and TRBJ2-2; a possible D gene is TRBD2 (5 bases). Germline values: CDR1 SGHTA, CDR2 FQGNSA. V was clipped by 1 base and J by 5 bases, with 11 bases between them. This CDR3 comprises 15 residues. CDR3 sequence reads: CASSLDRRGTGELFF. The CDR3 DNA reads TGTGCCAGCAGCTTAGACCGGAGAGGGACCGGGGAGCTGTTTTTT.

The chain couples TRBV6-5 to TRBJ1-1; D gene unclear. The CDR3 length is 12 residues. The V and J ends lost 4 bases and 5 bases respectively, with 8 bases between them. Germline CDR1 is MNHEY and CDR2 is SVGAGI. The CDR3 bases are TGTGCCAGCAGTTCCAGTGGTACTGAAGCTTTCTTT. This translates into CASSSSGTEAFF.

The J gene is TRBJ2-3, the V gene TRBV11-2; D might be TRBD1 or TRBD2, each matching 6 bases. Germline CDR1 SGHAT, CDR2 FQNNGV. The CDR3 consists of 18 residues. The germline V and J ends were trimmed by 5 bases and 6 bases, with 27 bases remaining between them. DNA for the CDR3: TGTGCCAGCAGCCCCGCAGGGGCTAGCGAGGTGGTGTGGGATACGCAGTATTTT. Its translation: CASSPAGASEVVWDTQYF.

The V and J genes are TRBV19 and TRBJ2-3; tentative D call: TRBD1 (6 bases). CDR3 length equals 14 residues. The V and J ends lost 3 bases and 1 base respectively, with 8 bases between them. Germline V gene sequence: CDR1 LNHDA, CDR2 SQIVND (reference sequence). For the CDR3, the DNA is TGTGCCAGTAGTATTCAGGGGCGCACAGATACGCAGTATTTT. Translating it yields CASSIQGRTDTQYF.

In this sample, this clonotype turned up a few times. The CDR3 coding sequence is TGTGCCAGCAGCTTGGCACTAGCGCAAGCGGAGACCCAGTACTTC. Amino acid sequence: CASSLALAQAETQYF. The chain couples TRBV5-4 to TRBJ2-5; 7 bases line up with TRBD2. CDR3 size: 15 residues. V shed 0 bases, J shed 5 bases, and the junction held 7 bases outside the gene matches. Per the germline V gene, CDR1 is SGHNT and CDR2 is YYREEE (reference sequence).